The clone carrying this T cell receptor (beta chain) has just a few counts. Those who participated ranged in age from roughly 18 to 89 years and resided in 24 US areas. Donors were grouped by their self-reported clinical history. The record originates from a study of blood T cell repertoires in COVID-19. About the study: Sources were T cells, B-cell-depleted T cells, or PBMCs; the material itself was cDNA or gDNA.

Germline V gene sequence: CDR1 LNHDA, CDR2 SQIVND (reference sequence). The CDR3 consists of 16 residues. The germline V and J ends were trimmed by 8 bases and 0 bases, with 19 bases remaining between them. As originally analysed: From reference gene primer amplification, estimates of nucleated cell counts were derived. The repertoire was sequenced with immunoSEQ multiplex PCR; TCRdb's copy has only in-frame clones and lacks some. The DNA was the basis for D and trimming; V, J and clone size are from that table. The sample consists of 230,000 or so clones, approximately 88% of them appearing once. Sequencing used PBMCs or T cells enriched from blood (not recorded which). The source is a woman aged 40 to 50 with acute COVID-19. J is TRBJ1-1 and V is TRBV19; D possibly corresponds to TRBD1 (6 bases). As DNA, the CDR3 is TGTGCCAGTCAAGCAGGGGCTTTTGAGATGAACACTGAAGCTTTCTTT. Translation gives CASQAGAFEMNTEAFF.